The rows below give T cell receptor beta chains drawn from one sample of a study of cytomegalovirus exposure and HLA in healthy donors. Sequenced by immunoSEQ multiplex PCR; TCRdb stores in-frame clones only, minus some. The sample includes some 170,000 clones, around 77% seen only once; the top ten take 1.6%. Material: PBMCs. These receptors were taken from a woman aged 25-40 years in good health and CMV-seronegative. Both conserved end residues are part of each CDR3. Each record gives: D gene, V gene, J gene, clone size, CDR3 DNA, CDR3 protein. D genes are given only for firm matches. Clone size appears in some rows only: once, few, many, or a class for an expanded clone.

-	TRBV21-1	TRBJ1-1	-	TGTGCCAGCAGCAAGAAGGACAGGGGGCAGGGGGAGAACACTGAAGCTTTCTTT	CASSKKDRGQGENTEAFF
TRBD2	TRBV5-1	TRBJ2-7	-	TGCGCCAGCAGCTCCTATAGCGGGAGCTACGAGCAGTACTTC	CASSSYSGSYEQYF
-	TRBV28	TRBJ1-1	-	TGTGCCAGCAGCGGTCCCACTGAAGCTTTCTTT	CASSGPTEAFF
TRBD2	TRBV5-1	TRBJ2-5	-	TGCGCCAGCAGCTGGGACCCGGGAGGGGAGACCCAGTACTTC	CASSWDPGGETQYF
-	TRBV14	TRBJ2-1	-	TGTGCCAGCAGCCGACAAGGGGGCTCCTACAATGAGCAGTTCTTC	CASSRQGGSYNEQFF
TRBD2	TRBV5-1	TRBJ2-7	few	TGCGCCAGCAGCAGGGAGGGTGGCGGGAGGACACCCGAGCAGTACTTC	CASSREGGGRTPEQYF
TRBD1	TRBV27	TRBJ1-5	-	TGTGCCAGCAGTTTGACAGGGGGTAGTCAGCCCCAGCATTTT	CASSLTGGSQPQHF
-	TRBV27	TRBJ2-7	once	TGTGCCAGCAGGATACTCGGAGAAAAGTCCTACGAGCAGTACTTC	CASRILGEKSYEQYF
TRBD2	TRBV5-1	TRBJ2-5	-	TGCGCCAGCAGCCCAGGACTAGCGGGGGGTCAAGAGACCCAGTACTTC	CASSPGLAGGQETQYF
TRBD1	TRBV6-4	TRBJ2-1	-	TGTGCCAGCAGTGACTCGATGGGACAGGTCTCCAGGGAGCAGTTCTTC	CASSDSMGQVSREQFF
TRBD2	TRBV27	TRBJ2-1	few	TGTGCCAGCAGTTTAAGGTACGGACTAGCACTCGATGAGCAGTTCTTC	CASSLRYGLALDEQFF
TRBD2	TRBV7-2	TRBJ2-3	-	TGTGCCAGTGCGACTAGCGGGAGAGGCACAGATACGCAGTATTTT	CASATSGRGTDTQYF
-	TRBV20-1	TRBJ2-7	-	TGCGGCATTCGGGGGGCCAACGAGCAGTACTTC	CGIRGANEQYF
TRBD1	TRBV7-9	TRBJ2-7	once	TGTGCCAGCAGCTTTTTTCGGGGGACAGGGACCGAGCAGTACTTC	CASSFFRGTGTEQYF
-	TRBV27	TRBJ1-2	-	TGTGCCAGCCGTTTTAGAGAGGCTAGTAGGTATGGCTACACCTTC	CASRFREASRYGYTF
TRBD2	TRBV19	TRBJ2-7	-	TGTGCCAGTAGTATAAGTCTAGCGGGGTCCTACGAGCAGTACTTC	CASSISLAGSYEQYF
TRBD1	TRBV6-1	TRBJ1-2	few	TGTGCCAGCAGTGGGACAGGGACGGATGGCTACACCTTC	CASSGTGTDGYTF
TRBD2	TRBV28	TRBJ2-1	once	TGTGCCAGCAGTTTAGGGGGGACTAGCGGGATCGGGCAGTTCTTC	CASSLGGTSGIGQFF
TRBD2	TRBV9	TRBJ2-3	few	TGTGCCAGCAGCGGAGCTTGGGGTAGCGGGGTCACAGATACGCAGTATTTT	CASSGAWGSGVTDTQYF
-	TRBV5-5	TRBJ1-1	-	TGTGCCAGCAGCTTCTTAAACACTGAAGCTTTCTTT	CASSFLNTEAFF
TRBD1	TRBV2	TRBJ2-5	few	TGTGCCAGCATCAGGGGGACGGGAGAGACCCAGTACTTC	CASIRGTGETQYF
TRBD1	TRBV2	TRBJ2-7	-	TGTGCCAGCAGTCCGGACAGGGGTACGTTTGGGTACGAGCAGTACTTC	CASSPDRGTFGYEQYF
TRBD1	TRBV7-3	TRBJ1-3	few	TGTGCCAGCAGCTTAATGCCCCAGGGGGCTGGAAACACCATATATTTT	CASSLMPQGAGNTIYF
TRBD1	TRBV6-5	TRBJ1-5	-	TGTGCCAGCAGTTACGGGACAGGGGGAAATCAGCCCCAGCATTTT	CASSYGTGGNQPQHF
TRBD1	TRBV28	TRBJ1-1	many	TGTGCCAGCACCAGGGACAGGGGCGGCACTGAAGCTTTCTTT	CASTRDRGGTEAFF
-	TRBV5-4	TRBJ2-2	few	TGTGCCAGCAGCTTTGGTCGTGCAGGGACCGGGGAGCTGTTTTTT	CASSFGRAGTGELFF
-	TRBV5-1	TRBJ2-1	-	TGCGCCAGCAGCCCGGAGAGCTCCTACAATGAGCAGTTCTTC	CASSPESSYNEQFF
-	TRBV28	TRBJ2-1	few	TGTGCCAGCACCTTGGGGGGAGCAAGATACAATGAGCAGTTCTTC	CASTLGGARYNEQFF
-	TRBV7-2	TRBJ2-6	-	TGTGCCAGCAGCTTAGCGGTGGGAGGCTTCTCTGGGGCCAACGTCCTGACTTTC	CASSLAVGGFSGANVLTF
-	TRBV7-8	TRBJ2-5	-	TGTGCCAGCAGCAGACTAGAAGAGACCCAGTACTTC	CASSRLEETQYF
TRBD2	TRBV5-1	TRBJ2-1	-	TGCGCCAGCAGCGGAACGACTAGCCGGGTAATACGTGAGCAGTTCTTC	CASSGTTSRVIREQFF
-	TRBV7-9	TRBJ1-1	-	TGTGCCAGCAGCTTGGGCAGACCTGGGACTGAAGCTTTCTTT	CASSLGRPGTEAFF
TRBD1	TRBV9	TRBJ1-2	-	TGTGCCAGCAGCGGGACAGGGAACGGCTACACCTTC	CASSGTGNGYTF
TRBD1	TRBV5-6	TRBJ1-5	few	TGTGCCAGCAGCTTTGGACAGGGCAATCAGCCCCAGCATTTT	CASSFGQGNQPQHF
-	TRBV6-6	TRBJ1-1	-	TGTGCCAGCAGTTACTCGTCGGGGGGGATGGCTTTCTTT	CASSYSSGGMAFF
TRBD2	TRBV7-9	TRBJ2-3	-	TGTGCCAGCAGCCCACTGGACAGACTAGCGGGACTGGATACGCAGTATTTT	CASSPLDRLAGLDTQYF
TRBD1	TRBV4-2	TRBJ2-5	-	TGTGCCAGCAGCCAAGTAGGGGACAGGGGGTGGGAGACCCAGTACTTC	CASSQVGDRGWETQYF
TRBD2	TRBV4-3	TRBJ2-3	-	TGCGCCAGCAGCGGGACTTTAGCGGGCAGCACAGATACGCAGTATTTT	CASSGTLAGSTDTQYF
TRBD1	TRBV28	TRBJ1-1	-	TGTGCCAGCACGACAGGGGGCAGTACTGAAGCTTTCTTT	CASTTGGSTEAFF
-	TRBV9	TRBJ2-5	-	TGTGCCAGCAGCGTAGGGGGAGCGGTGAACCAAGAGACCCAGTACTTC	CASSVGGAVNQETQYF
TRBD2	TRBV7-3	TRBJ2-3	-	TGTGCCAGCAGCTTACGCAGACTAGCGGGGAGCACAGATACGCAGTATTTT	CASSLRRLAGSTDTQYF
TRBD1	TRBV10-3	TRBJ2-7	-	TGTGCCATCAGAGCCCCCGGGACAGGGGCTACATACGAGCAGTACTTC	CAIRAPGTGATYEQYF
-	TRBV5-4	TRBJ1-1	-	TGTGCCAGCAGCTTGGCCGGGGTCGGCACTGAAGCTTTCTTT	CASSLAGVGTEAFF
-	TRBV7-2	TRBJ1-2	-	TGTGCCAGCAGCTTAGGGGGGGGATTAGACAGGCGCTATGGCTACACCTTC	CASSLGGGLDRRYGYTF
-	TRBV11-2	TRBJ2-7	-	TGTGCCAGCAGCTTAGTACGGGGAGAATTGTCGGGCGAGCAGTACTTC	CASSLVRGELSGEQYF
-	TRBV6-6	TRBJ2-7	few	TGTGCCAGCAGTTACTCAGGGGTCGAGCAGTACTTC	CASSYSGVEQYF
-	TRBV7-9	TRBJ1-4	-	TGTGCCAGCAGCTTTTACGGGACATTGAGGGGGGGTGCTAATGAAAAACTGTTTTTT	CASSFYGTLRGGANEKLFF
TRBD1	TRBV10-3	TRBJ1-1	few	TGTGCCATCGCTAGGACAGGGGGCAGCGGGAACACTGAAGCTTTCTTT	CAIARTGGSGNTEAFF
-	TRBV9	TRBJ2-7	few	TGTGCCAGCGGGGAGTACGAGCAGTACTTC	CASGEYEQYF
-	TRBV29-1	TRBJ1-1	-	TGCAGCGTTGAGGGCAGGGCACTCACTGAAGCTTTCTTT	CSVEGRALTEAFF
TRBD2	TRBV18	TRBJ2-7	-	TGTGCCAGCTCGGACGGGGGGGACTACGAGCAGTACTTC	CASSDGGDYEQYF
TRBD1	TRBV7-8	TRBJ2-7	-	TGTGCCAGCAGCCTCGGGACAGTGAACTACGAGCAGTACTTC	CASSLGTVNYEQYF
-	TRBV5-1	TRBJ2-7	-	TGCGCCAGCAGCTTGGCCGTGCAGGGTAGTATCTACGAGCAGTACTTC	CASSLAVQGSIYEQYF